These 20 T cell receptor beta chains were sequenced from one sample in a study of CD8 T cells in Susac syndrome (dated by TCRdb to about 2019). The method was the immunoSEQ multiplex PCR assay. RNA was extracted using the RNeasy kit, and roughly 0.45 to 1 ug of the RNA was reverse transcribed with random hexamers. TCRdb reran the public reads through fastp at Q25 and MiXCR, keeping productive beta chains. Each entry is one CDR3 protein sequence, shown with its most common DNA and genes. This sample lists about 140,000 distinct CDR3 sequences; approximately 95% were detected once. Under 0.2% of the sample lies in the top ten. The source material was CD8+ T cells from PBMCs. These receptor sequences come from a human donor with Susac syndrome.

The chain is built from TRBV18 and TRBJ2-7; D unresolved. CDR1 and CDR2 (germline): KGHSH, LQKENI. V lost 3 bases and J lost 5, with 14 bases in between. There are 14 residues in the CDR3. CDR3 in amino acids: CASSPSDTRHEQYF. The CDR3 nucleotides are TGTGCCAGCTCACCTTCAGACACGCGCCACGAGCAGTACTTC.

This CDR3 reads CASTLGNTEAFF. CDR3 coding DNA: TGTGCCAGCACCCTCGGGAACACTGAAGCTTTCTTT. The gene calls are TRBV12-3 or TRBV12-4 and TRBJ1-1; D is uncertain. Trimming cost V 7 bases and J 1 base, with 7 bases left between them. CDR3 length: 12 residues.

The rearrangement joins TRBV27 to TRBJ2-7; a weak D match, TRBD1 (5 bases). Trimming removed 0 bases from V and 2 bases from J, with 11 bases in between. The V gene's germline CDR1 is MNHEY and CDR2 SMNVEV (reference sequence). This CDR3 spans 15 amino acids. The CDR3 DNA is TGTGCCAGCAGTTTATCGAACGGCAGGGCCTACGAGCAGTACTTC. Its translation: CASSLSNGRAYEQYF.

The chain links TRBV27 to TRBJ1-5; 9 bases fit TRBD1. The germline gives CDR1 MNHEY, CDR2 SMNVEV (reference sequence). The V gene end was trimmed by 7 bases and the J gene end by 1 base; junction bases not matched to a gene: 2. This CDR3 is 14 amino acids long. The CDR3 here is CASKTGGSNQPQHF. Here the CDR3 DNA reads TGTGCCAGCAAGACAGGGGGGAGCAATCAGCCCCAGCATTTT.

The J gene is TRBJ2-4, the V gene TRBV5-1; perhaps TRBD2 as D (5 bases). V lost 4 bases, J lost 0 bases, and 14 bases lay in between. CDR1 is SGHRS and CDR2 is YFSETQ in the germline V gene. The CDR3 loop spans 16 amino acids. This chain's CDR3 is CASSPGEAQAKNIQYF. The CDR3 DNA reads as TGCGCCAGCAGCCCCGGGGAAGCTCAAGCCAAAAACATTCAGTACTTC.

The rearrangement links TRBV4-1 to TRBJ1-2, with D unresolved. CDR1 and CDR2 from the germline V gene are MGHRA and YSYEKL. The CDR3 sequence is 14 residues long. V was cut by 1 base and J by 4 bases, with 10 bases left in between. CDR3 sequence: CASSQGAPRYGYTF. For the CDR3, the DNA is TGCGCCAGCAGCCAAGGAGCACCTCGCTATGGCTACACCTTC.

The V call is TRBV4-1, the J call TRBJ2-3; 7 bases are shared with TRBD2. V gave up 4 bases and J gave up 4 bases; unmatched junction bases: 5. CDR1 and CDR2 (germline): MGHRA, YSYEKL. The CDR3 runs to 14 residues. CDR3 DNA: TGCGCCAGCAGCCGTCAAGCGGGATCAGATACGCAGTATTTT. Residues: CASSRQAGSDTQYF.

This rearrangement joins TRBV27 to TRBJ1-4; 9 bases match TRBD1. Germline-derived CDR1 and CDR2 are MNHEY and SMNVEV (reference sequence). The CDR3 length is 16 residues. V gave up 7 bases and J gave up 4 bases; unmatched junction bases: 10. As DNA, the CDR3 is TGTGCCAGCATGTTGTCGCCGGGACAGGGTAATGAAAAACTGTTTTTT. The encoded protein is CASMLSPGQGNEKLFF.

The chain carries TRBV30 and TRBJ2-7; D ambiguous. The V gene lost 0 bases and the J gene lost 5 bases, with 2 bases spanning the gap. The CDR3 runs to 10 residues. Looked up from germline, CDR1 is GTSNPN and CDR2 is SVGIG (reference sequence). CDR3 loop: CAWSVDEQYF. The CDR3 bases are TGTGCCTGGAGTGTGGACGAGCAGTACTTC. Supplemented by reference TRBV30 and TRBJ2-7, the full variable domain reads SQTIHQWPATLVQPVGSPLSLECTVEGTSNPNLYWYRQAAGRGLQLLFYSVGIGQISSEVPQNLSASRPQDRQFILSSKKLLLSDSGFYLCAWSVDEQYFGPGTRLTVT.

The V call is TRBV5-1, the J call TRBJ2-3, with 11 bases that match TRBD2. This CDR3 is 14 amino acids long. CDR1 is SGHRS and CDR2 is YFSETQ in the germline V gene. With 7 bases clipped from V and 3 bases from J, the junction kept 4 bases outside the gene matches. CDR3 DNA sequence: TGCGCCAGCTGTAGCGGGAGGGGTACAGATACGCAGTATTTT. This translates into CASCSGRGTDTQYF. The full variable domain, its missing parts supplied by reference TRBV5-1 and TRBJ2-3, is KAGVTQTPRYLIKTRGQQVTLSCSPISGHRSVSWYQQTPGQGLQFLFEYFSETQRNKGNFPGRFSGRQFSNSRSEMNVSTLELGDSALYLCASCSGRGTDTQYFGPGTRLTVL.

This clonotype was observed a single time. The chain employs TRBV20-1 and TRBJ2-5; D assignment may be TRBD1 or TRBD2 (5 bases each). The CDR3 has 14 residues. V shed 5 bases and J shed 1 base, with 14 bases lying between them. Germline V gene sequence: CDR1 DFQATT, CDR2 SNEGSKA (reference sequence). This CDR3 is CSAGGAELQETQYF. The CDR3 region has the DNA TGCAGTGCTGGGGGAGCGGAGCTCCAAGAGACCCAGTACTTC.

CDR3 coding DNA: TGTGCCAGCAGCTTGCACCCCTACCTAGCGGGAGTGAGCACAGATACGCAGTATTTT. Amino acid sequence: CASSLHPYLAGVSTDTQYF. The chain joins TRBV7-9 to TRBJ2-3; 10 nucleotides agree with TRBD2. The junction had 12 bases not matched to a gene; V was cut back by 3 bases and J by 0 bases. CDR1 SEHNR and CDR2 FQNEAQ come from the germline V gene (reference sequence). This CDR3 contains 19 residues.

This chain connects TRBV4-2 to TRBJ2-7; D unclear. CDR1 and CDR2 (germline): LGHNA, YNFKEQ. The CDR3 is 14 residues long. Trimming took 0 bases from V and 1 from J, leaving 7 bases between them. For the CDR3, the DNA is TGTGCCAGCAGCCAAGAGGTCCGGTCCTACGAGCAGTACTTC. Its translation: CASSQEVRSYEQYF.

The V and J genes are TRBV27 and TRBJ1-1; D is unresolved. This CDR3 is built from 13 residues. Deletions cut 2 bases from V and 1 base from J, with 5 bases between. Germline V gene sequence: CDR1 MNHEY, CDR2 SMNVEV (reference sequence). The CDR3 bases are TGTGCCAGCAGTTTAGATCAGAACACTGAAGCTTTCTTT. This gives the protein CASSLDQNTEAFF.

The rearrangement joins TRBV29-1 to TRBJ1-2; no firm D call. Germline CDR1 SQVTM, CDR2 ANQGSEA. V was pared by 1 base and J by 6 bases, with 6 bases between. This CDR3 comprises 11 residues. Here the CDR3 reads CSVEGPHGYTF. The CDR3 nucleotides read TGCAGCGTTGAAGGTCCTCATGGCTACACCTTC.

CDR3 residues: CASSDAGELFF. In nucleotides, the CDR3 is TGCGCCAGCAGTGATGCCGGGGAGCTGTTTTTT. This chain uses TRBV10-1 with TRBJ2-2; D uncertain. Germline V gives CDR1 WNHNN, CDR2 SYGVQD (reference sequence). The CDR3 has 11 amino acids. V gave up 3 bases and J gave up 6 bases, with 2 bases separating them.

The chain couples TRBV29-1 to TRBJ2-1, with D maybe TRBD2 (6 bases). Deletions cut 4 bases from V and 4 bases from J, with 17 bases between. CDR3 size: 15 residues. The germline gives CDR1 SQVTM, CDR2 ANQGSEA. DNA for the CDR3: TGCAGCGTTGCCCGCGCGGGGACCCGGTACAATGAGCAGTTCTTC. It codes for CSVARAGTRYNEQFF.

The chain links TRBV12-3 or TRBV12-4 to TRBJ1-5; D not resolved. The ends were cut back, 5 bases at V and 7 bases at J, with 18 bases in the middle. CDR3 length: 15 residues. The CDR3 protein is CASSQRSGREQPQHF. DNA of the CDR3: TGTGCCAGCAGTCAAAGATCCGGCCGTGAACAGCCCCAGCATTTT.

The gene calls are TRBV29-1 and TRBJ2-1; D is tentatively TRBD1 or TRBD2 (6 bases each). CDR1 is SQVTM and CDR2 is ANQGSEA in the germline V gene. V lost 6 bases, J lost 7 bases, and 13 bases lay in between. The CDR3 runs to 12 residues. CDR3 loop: CSVGGGPNEQFF. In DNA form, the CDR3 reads TGCAGCGTGGGGGGCGGACCGAATGAGCAGTTCTTC.

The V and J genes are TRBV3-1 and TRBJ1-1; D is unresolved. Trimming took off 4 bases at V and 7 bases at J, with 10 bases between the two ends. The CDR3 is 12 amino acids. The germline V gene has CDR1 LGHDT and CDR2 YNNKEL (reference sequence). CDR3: CASSPARGEAFF. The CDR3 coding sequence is TGTGCCAGCAGCCCCGCCCGGGGTGAAGCTTTCTTT. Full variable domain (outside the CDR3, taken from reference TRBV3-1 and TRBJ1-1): DTAVSQTPKYLVTQMGNDKSIKCEQNLGHDTMYWYKQDSKKFLKIMFSYNNKELIINETVPNRFSPKSPDKAHLNLHINSLELGDSAVYFCASSPARGEAFFGQGTRLTVV.